These 13 T cell receptor beta chains originate from one sample sequenced in a study of OX40 agonist ivuxolimab in advanced cancers. The assay was immunoSEQ multiplex PCR, and TCRdb's table has in-frame clones only and misses some. The table lists about 20,000 clones, around 76% of them singletons. This specimen consisted of CD4+ or CD8+ T cells sorted from blood, obtained in a trial of the OX40 agonist ivuxolimab. The origin of the receptors is an adult with an advanced solid tumor such as melanoma, head and neck, liver or kidney cancer.

Here the CDR3 reads CASSPKRGVIQETQYF. CDR3 nucleotide sequence: TGTGCCAGCAGCCCCAAAAGGGGAGTCATTCAAGAGACCCAGTACTTC. This chain uses TRBV7-9 with TRBJ2-5, with D possibly called TRBD1 or TRBD2 (5 bases each). Trimming removed 5 bases at V and 2 bases at J, with 18 bases between. The CDR3 sequence is 16 residues long. Germline values: CDR1 SEHNR, CDR2 FQNEAQ (reference sequence). The whole variable domain, filled in from reference TRBV7-9 and TRBJ2-5, reads DTGVSQNPRHKITKRGQNVTFRCDPISEHNRLYWYRQTLGQGPEFLTYFQNEAQLEKSRLLSDRFSAERPKGSFSTLEIQRTEQGDSAMYLCASSPKRGVIQETQYFGPGTRLLVL.

The rearrangement joins TRBV7-9 to TRBJ2-7, with D perhaps TRBD2 (7 bases). The CDR3 contains 16 residues. Per the germline V gene, CDR1 is SEHNR and CDR2 is FQNEAQ (reference sequence). Trimming pared 5 bases from V and 4 bases from J, leaving 21 bases between. In DNA form, the CDR3 reads TGTGCCAGCAGCCCCGAAAGCGGGGCCCAGGGGTACGAGCAGTACTTC. This encodes CASSPESGAQGYEQYF.

This clone appeared once. The chain has TRBV5-1 and TRBJ1-1; TRBD1 agrees at 8 bases. J was trimmed by 1 base and V by 7 bases; bases with no gene match: 6. The CDR3 loop spans 14 amino acids. From germline, CDR1 is SGHRS and CDR2 YFSETQ. The CDR3 region has the DNA TGCGCCAGCTGGGGAACAGGGGGGAACACTGAAGCTTTCTTT. Translated: CASWGTGGNTEAFF.

There are a few counts of this clone. The CDR3 reads CASSLGAVSYEQYF. The CDR3 region has the DNA TGTGCCAGCAGCTTAGGGGCTGTATCCTACGAGCAGTACTTC. The chain is built from TRBV11-2 and TRBJ2-7; no reliable D call. V lost 1 base and J 1 base, leaving 8 bases between the germline ends. There are 14 residues in the CDR3. Looked up from germline, CDR1 is SGHAT and CDR2 is FQNNGV.

This chain's CDR3 is CASSLAPGEGDTEAFF. The CDR3 DNA is TGTGCCAGCAGTTTGGCCCCAGGGGAAGGGGACACTGAAGCTTTCTTT. The V and J genes are TRBV27 and TRBJ1-1, with a tentative D call TRBD1 (6 bases). The V gene's germline CDR1 is MNHEY and CDR2 SMNVEV (reference sequence). This CDR3 is 16 amino acids long. Deletions cut 3 bases from V and 3 bases from J, with 17 bases between.

This clone was counted only a few times. The chain joins TRBV7-9 to TRBJ1-1; no definite D call. The germline V gene has CDR1 SEHNR and CDR2 FQNEAQ (reference sequence). V lost 8 bases and J lost 6, with 10 bases in between. The CDR3 length is 11 residues. DNA of the CDR3: TGTGCCAGCTCCTCCGGGCCTGAAGCTTTCTTT. Amino acids: CASSSGPEAFF.

The chain joins TRBV5-5 to TRBJ1-5; TRBD1 aligns across 7 bases. The CDR3 sequence is 15 residues long. CDR1 SGHKS and CDR2 YYEKEE come from the germline V gene (reference sequence). V was clipped by 2 bases and J by 5 bases; unmatched bases: 7. CDR3 protein: CASSFRQGNYQPQHF. CDR3 bases: TGTGCCAGCAGCTTTAGACAGGGCAATTATCAGCCCCAGCATTTT.

The chain employs TRBV7-9 and TRBJ1-1; tentative D call: TRBD1 (6 bases). The CDR3 runs 13 residues. Germline CDR1 SEHNR, CDR2 FQNEAQ (reference sequence). V lost 6 bases to trimming and J lost 1 base, with 9 bases between them. CDR3 sequence: CASRLGQNTEAFF. The CDR3 coding sequence is TGTGCCAGCAGACTGGGACAGAACACTGAAGCTTTCTTT.

The chain recombines TRBV6-6 with TRBJ2-7; possible D gene TRBD2, 5 bases. CDR1 and CDR2 (germline): MNHNY, SVGAGI (reference sequence). The V end was cut by 10 bases, the J end by 7 bases, with 20 bases between. The length of the CDR3 is 13 residues. The CDR3 loop is CATSVGELGEQYF. CDR3 nucleotides: TGTGCCACCAGCGTCGGGGAACTCGGGGAGCAGTACTTC.

The chain employs TRBV4-1 and TRBJ2-5; TRBD1 aligns across 9 bases. Germline-derived CDR1 and CDR2 are MGHRA and YSYEKL. V was pared by 4 bases and J by 2 bases, with 8 bases of the junction left unmatched. CDR3 length equals 16 residues. Written as DNA, the CDR3 is TGCGCCAGCAGCCCTCGGGACAGGGCTTGGCAAGAGACCCAGTACTTC. Translated, it gives CASSPRDRAWQETQYF.

This chain joins TRBV27 and TRBJ2-1, with D unclear. Per the germline V gene, CDR1 is MNHEY and CDR2 is SMNVEV (reference sequence). The CDR3 loop spans 14 amino acids. V was shortened by 1 base and J by 6 bases, with 10 bases between the two germline ends. The CDR3 DNA follows: TGTGCCAGCAGTTTATATCCAGGTATCAATGAGCAGTTCTTC. Encoded protein: CASSLYPGINEQFF.

This rearrangement joins TRBV28 to TRBJ1-6; weak D call: TRBD1 (5 bases). The CDR3 totals 14 residues. V lost 6 bases and J lost 7, with 13 bases in between. Germline V lookup: CDR1 MDHEN, CDR2 SYDVKM. CDR3 sequence: CASRGDSGNSPLHF. The CDR3, as DNA: TGTGCCAGCAGGGGGGACTCAGGGAATTCACCCCTCCACTTT.

By share, this clone counts as medium-sized. V and J are TRBV7-9 and TRBJ2-5; a possible D gene is TRBD1 (6 bases). The germline V gene encodes CDR1 SEHNR and CDR2 FQNEAQ (reference sequence). This CDR3 spans 13 amino acids. Between the trimmed V and J ends, which lost 5 bases and 4 bases, there was a span of 11 bases. The CDR3 loop is CASSPPGVETQYF. CDR3 in DNA: TGTGCCAGCAGCCCCCCAGGGGTAGAGACCCAGTACTTC.